Listed below are T cell receptor beta chains from one sample, sequenced in a study of T cell responses to AZD1222 COVID-19 vaccine. The data were produced by immunoSEQ multiplex PCR, yet TCRdb's version contains in-frame clones alone and is incomplete. The sample carries some 100,000 clones, about 87% recorded once. The sequences come from peripheral blood, collected 28 days after the second AZD1222 dose. The receptor source for this set is an adult who received the AZD1222 COVID-19 vaccine. Each CDR3 is given with its conserved first and last residue. A D gene is named only where the DNA matches it firmly. The size field is filled for only some rows; it gives once, few, many or a size class.

clone_size: NA
j_call: TRBJ1-1
v_call: TRBV6-1
d_call: NA
cdr3_nt: TGTGCCAGCAGCGAAGGGGCCCAGAGAGGCACTGAAGCTTTCTTT
cdr3_aa: CASSEGAQRGTEAFF

clone_size: NA
j_call: TRBJ2-1
v_call: TRBV6-4
d_call: TRBD2
cdr3_nt: TGTGCCAGCAGTGACTCGCAGCGGGGGACTTCGAATGAGCAGTTCTTC
cdr3_aa: CASSDSQRGTSNEQFF

clone_size: NA
j_call: TRBJ1-5
v_call: TRBV7-3
d_call: NA
cdr3_nt: TGTGCCAGCAGCTTAGGACCCAATCAGCCCCAGCATTTT
cdr3_aa: CASSLGPNQPQHF

clone_size: NA
j_call: TRBJ1-1
v_call: TRBV7-2
d_call: TRBD1
cdr3_nt: TGTGCCAGCAGCTTACGGGGGGGACAGGGCCGTGCTTTCTTT
cdr3_aa: CASSLRGGQGRAFF

clone_size: NA
j_call: TRBJ2-3
v_call: TRBV7-2
d_call: NA
cdr3_nt: TGTGCCAGCAGCTCCAGGGGAGAAAGAACAGATACGCAGTATTTT
cdr3_aa: CASSSRGERTDTQYF

clone_size: NA
j_call: TRBJ1-1
v_call: TRBV16
d_call: NA
cdr3_nt: TGTGCCAGCAGCCAATTCGCGGGGGTAGGCGCTGAAGCTTTCTTT
cdr3_aa: CASSQFAGVGAEAFF

clone_size: NA
j_call: TRBJ2-1
v_call: TRBV7-2
d_call: NA
cdr3_nt: TGTGCCAGCAGCTTAAGTTTCGGACGAGGCAGTGAGCAGTTCTTC
cdr3_aa: CASSLSFGRGSEQFF

clone_size: NA
j_call: TRBJ2-1
v_call: TRBV7-9
d_call: NA
cdr3_nt: TGTGCCAGCAGACCCTCGCTGGGGACGGGGCACAATGAGCAGTTCTTC
cdr3_aa: CASRPSLGTGHNEQFF

clone_size: NA
j_call: TRBJ2-2
v_call: TRBV5-1
d_call: NA
cdr3_nt: TGCGCCAGCAGCCCAAAACCGGGGCCGAACACCGGGGAGCTGTTTTTT
cdr3_aa: CASSPKPGPNTGELFF

clone_size: NA
j_call: TRBJ2-5
v_call: TRBV15
d_call: TRBD1
cdr3_nt: TGTGCCACCAGCAACCGGGAAACAGGGGGCGCAGAGACCCAGTACTTC
cdr3_aa: CATSNRETGGAETQYF

clone_size: NA
j_call: TRBJ1-5
v_call: TRBV12-5
d_call: NA
cdr3_nt: TGTGCTAGTGGTTTGGTACCGGGAGGCAATCAGCCCCAGCATTTT
cdr3_aa: CASGLVPGGNQPQHF

clone_size: NA
j_call: TRBJ1-1
v_call: TRBV18
d_call: TRBD1
cdr3_nt: TGTGCCAGCTCACCTAAACAGGGGCCCAACACTGAAGCTTTCTTT
cdr3_aa: CASSPKQGPNTEAFF

clone_size: NA
j_call: TRBJ1-2
v_call: TRBV14
d_call: NA
cdr3_nt: TGTGCCAGCAGCGAACAGTTAGGAGGCTATGGCTACACCTTC
cdr3_aa: CASSEQLGGYGYTF

clone_size: NA
j_call: TRBJ2-1
v_call: TRBV9
d_call: NA
cdr3_nt: TGTGCCAGCAGCCTCCGGGACCTGTACAATGAGCAGTTCTTC
cdr3_aa: CASSLRDLYNEQFF

clone_size: once
j_call: TRBJ2-7
v_call: TRBV28
d_call: NA
cdr3_nt: TGTGCCAGCAGTTTAGGCAGGTTGGTCTACGAGCAGTACTTC
cdr3_aa: CASSLGRLVYEQYF

clone_size: few
j_call: TRBJ1-5
v_call: TRBV27
d_call: TRBD1
cdr3_nt: TGTGCCAGCAGTTCTGGGACAGGGGGCCGAAGGGGCAATCAGCCCCAGCATTTT
cdr3_aa: CASSSGTGGRRGNQPQHF

clone_size: NA
j_call: TRBJ1-4
v_call: TRBV6-6
d_call: NA
cdr3_nt: TGTGCCAGCAGTTACGCAGGGGAGTATGAAAAACTGTTTTTT
cdr3_aa: CASSYAGEYEKLFF

clone_size: NA
j_call: TRBJ1-1
v_call: TRBV18
d_call: NA
cdr3_nt: TGTGCCAGCTCACCAAATGTAGGAAGGACTGAAGCTTTCTTT
cdr3_aa: CASSPNVGRTEAFF

clone_size: NA
j_call: TRBJ1-2
v_call: TRBV5-6
d_call: NA
cdr3_nt: TGTGCCAGCAGCTTTTCAGATATCTATGGCTACACCTTC
cdr3_aa: CASSFSDIYGYTF

clone_size: NA
j_call: TRBJ2-1
v_call: TRBV6-4
d_call: NA
cdr3_nt: TGTGCCAGCAGTGACCCCGCTAGCGTCGGCAATGAGCAGTTCTTC
cdr3_aa: CASSDPASVGNEQFF

clone_size: NA
j_call: TRBJ2-3
v_call: TRBV5-1
d_call: NA
cdr3_nt: TGCGCCAGCAGCTTAGCGCCTCTGGCGTCCGATACGCAGTATTTT
cdr3_aa: CASSLAPLASDTQYF

clone_size: NA
j_call: TRBJ1-4
v_call: TRBV13
d_call: NA
cdr3_nt: TGTGCCAGCAGCTTGTCAGGGTCTAATGAAAAACTGTTTTTT
cdr3_aa: CASSLSGSNEKLFF

clone_size: NA
j_call: TRBJ1-1
v_call: TRBV20-1
d_call: NA
cdr3_nt: TGCAGTGCTAGTAGAAGAATGAACACTGAAGCTTTCTTT
cdr3_aa: CSASRRMNTEAFF

clone_size: NA
j_call: TRBJ1-5
v_call: TRBV5-5
d_call: NA
cdr3_nt: TGTGCCAGCAGCTTGGCAGGCAGCAATCAGCCCCAGCATTTT
cdr3_aa: CASSLAGSNQPQHF

clone_size: NA
j_call: TRBJ1-4
v_call: TRBV7-9
d_call: NA
cdr3_nt: TGTGCCAGCAGCTTATCAGGGCCGGTAGGTGGTGAAAAACTGTTTTTT
cdr3_aa: CASSLSGPVGGEKLFF

clone_size: once
j_call: TRBJ2-7
v_call: TRBV4-1
d_call: NA
cdr3_nt: TGCGCCAGCAGCCAAGATCAAGGGGGGGGCTACGAGCAGTACTTC
cdr3_aa: CASSQDQGGGYEQYF

clone_size: once
j_call: TRBJ2-5
v_call: TRBV18
d_call: NA
cdr3_nt: TGTGCCAGCTCACCCAGACAAGAGACCCAGTACTTC
cdr3_aa: CASSPRQETQYF

clone_size: NA
j_call: TRBJ2-2
v_call: TRBV27
d_call: NA
cdr3_nt: TGTGCCAGCAGTTTCTTGAACTCGAACACCGGGGAGCTGTTTTTT
cdr3_aa: CASSFLNSNTGELFF

clone_size: NA
j_call: TRBJ1-6
v_call: TRBV7-8
d_call: NA
cdr3_nt: TGTGCCAGCAGCTTGACGGACGATGGCAATTCACCCCTCCACTTT
cdr3_aa: CASSLTDDGNSPLHF

clone_size: NA
j_call: TRBJ2-7
v_call: TRBV6-5
d_call: NA
cdr3_nt: TGTGCCAGCAGGCAAGTCGCCTACGAGCAGTACTTC
cdr3_aa: CASRQVAYEQYF

clone_size: NA
j_call: TRBJ1-2
v_call: TRBV29-1
d_call: TRBD1
cdr3_nt: TGCAGCACCCGGGACAGGGGGATGAGCTATGGCTACACCTTC
cdr3_aa: CSTRDRGMSYGYTF

clone_size: NA
j_call: TRBJ1-6
v_call: TRBV28
d_call: NA
cdr3_nt: TGTGCCAGCAGGGAGGCAACGGGATATAATTCACCCCTCCACTTT
cdr3_aa: CASREATGYNSPLHF

clone_size: NA
j_call: TRBJ1-6
v_call: TRBV11-2
d_call: NA
cdr3_nt: TGTGCCAGCAGCTTAGCAGGGACTAATTCACCCCTCCACTTT
cdr3_aa: CASSLAGTNSPLHF

clone_size: NA
j_call: TRBJ2-1
v_call: TRBV30
d_call: TRBD1
cdr3_nt: TGTGCCTGGAGTCCTTCGGGACAGTACAATGAGCAGTTCTTC
cdr3_aa: CAWSPSGQYNEQFF

clone_size: NA
j_call: TRBJ1-5
v_call: TRBV7-2
d_call: NA
cdr3_nt: TGTGCCAGCAGCTTTAGTGGGGGGTTGGATCAGCCCCAGCATTTT
cdr3_aa: CASSFSGGLDQPQHF

clone_size: NA
j_call: TRBJ1-1
v_call: TRBV7-3
d_call: NA
cdr3_nt: TGTGCCAGCAGCAGGGACGGGAACGCTGAAGCTTTCTTT
cdr3_aa: CASSRDGNAEAFF

clone_size: NA
j_call: TRBJ1-6
v_call: TRBV6-5
d_call: TRBD1
cdr3_nt: TGTGCCAGCAGTTACCCCAGCAGGGGGTATAATTCACCCCTCCACTTT
cdr3_aa: CASSYPSRGYNSPLHF

clone_size: NA
j_call: TRBJ1-1
v_call: TRBV24-1
d_call: NA
cdr3_nt: TGTGCCACCAGTGATTTTTGGGGCAGGAAAGCTTTCTTT
cdr3_aa: CATSDFWGRKAFF

clone_size: NA
j_call: TRBJ2-2
v_call: TRBV10-3
d_call: TRBD2
cdr3_nt: TGTGCCATCAGCCCTAGCGGGAGTCACACCGGGGAGCTGTTTTTT
cdr3_aa: CAISPSGSHTGELFF

clone_size: NA
j_call: TRBJ1-4
v_call: TRBV7-2
d_call: NA
cdr3_nt: TGTGCCAGCAGCTTAACCCCGGGCGAAAAACTGTTTTTT
cdr3_aa: CASSLTPGEKLFF

clone_size: NA
j_call: TRBJ1-4
v_call: TRBV3-1/TRBV3-2
d_call: TRBD1
cdr3_nt: TGTGCCAGCAGCCAAGATCCTCTGGGACAGAATAATGAAAAACTGTTTTTT
cdr3_aa: CASSQDPLGQNNEKLFF

clone_size: once
j_call: TRBJ2-7
v_call: TRBV7-8
d_call: TRBD2
cdr3_nt: TGTGCCAGCAGCTCCCGCGGGGGAGCCCTCTCTTACGAGCAGTACTTC
cdr3_aa: CASSSRGGALSYEQYF

clone_size: NA
j_call: TRBJ2-1
v_call: TRBV7-2
d_call: TRBD2
cdr3_nt: TGTGCCAGCAGCTTAGGAGGGACTAGCGGCTACAATGAGCAGTTCTTC
cdr3_aa: CASSLGGTSGYNEQFF

clone_size: NA
j_call: TRBJ1-3
v_call: TRBV7-2
d_call: NA
cdr3_nt: TGTGCCAGCAGCTTAGCTTGGACGAGCTCTGGAAACACCATATATTTT
cdr3_aa: CASSLAWTSSGNTIYF

clone_size: NA
j_call: TRBJ2-6
v_call: TRBV9
d_call: NA
cdr3_nt: TGTGCCAGCAGCGTAGCTCACAGTTCCTCTGGGGCCAACGTCCTGACTTTC
cdr3_aa: CASSVAHSSSGANVLTF

clone_size: NA
j_call: TRBJ1-1
v_call: TRBV5-6
d_call: NA
cdr3_nt: TGTGCCAGCAGCTCGGGCCCCCTAAACACTGAAGCTTTCTTT
cdr3_aa: CASSSGPLNTEAFF

clone_size: NA
j_call: TRBJ1-2
v_call: TRBV13
d_call: TRBD1
cdr3_nt: TGTGCCAGCAGCTTAGGGACAGGGGGCTATGGCTACACCTTC
cdr3_aa: CASSLGTGGYGYTF

clone_size: NA
j_call: TRBJ1-6
v_call: TRBV7-2
d_call: NA
cdr3_nt: TGTGCCAGCAGCCTCACGGGTGGGGGGAGTTCACCCCTCCACTTT
cdr3_aa: CASSLTGGGSSPLHF